This is a list of T cell receptor beta chains from one sample in a study of blood T cell repertoires in COVID-19. Measured with immunoSEQ multiplex PCR; TCRdb has only the in-frame clones, and not every one. This table has hundreds of thousands of clones, approximately 90% appearing once. Sequenced sample: peripheral blood. The receptor set was obtained from a woman in her 50s with active or convalescent COVID-19. CDR3s include the opening cysteine and the closing phenylalanine or tryptophan. The D gene is left open where the match is weak. A clone size is listed for some rows: how often the clone was seen (once, few, many), or a class if it is expanded.

v_call: TRBV7-2
clone_size: .
j_call: TRBJ1-2
d_call: TRBD1
cdr3_nt: TGTGCCAGCAGCGGCAGACAGGGAACTAGTGGCTACACCTTC
cdr3_aa: CASSGRQGTSGYTF

v_call: TRBV19
clone_size: .
j_call: TRBJ1-4
d_call: TRBD1
cdr3_nt: TGTGCCAGTAGTGTGGGACAGTCTAATGAAAAACTGTTTTTT
cdr3_aa: CASSVGQSNEKLFF

v_call: TRBV7-2
clone_size: .
j_call: TRBJ1-2
d_call: TRBD1
cdr3_nt: TGTGCCAGCCTGGATTTAGGGGGCGGTCTCTATGGCTACACCTTC
cdr3_aa: CASLDLGGGLYGYTF

v_call: TRBV28
clone_size: .
j_call: TRBJ2-2
d_call: .
cdr3_nt: TGTGCCAGCAGTTCTCCGGGTCTTTACACCGGGGAGCTGTTTTTT
cdr3_aa: CASSSPGLYTGELFF

v_call: TRBV27
clone_size: .
j_call: TRBJ2-1
d_call: .
cdr3_nt: TGTGCCAGCAGTCAGTCAGCGGGCGAGTCCTACAATGAGCAGTTCTTC
cdr3_aa: CASSQSAGESYNEQFF

v_call: TRBV7-8
clone_size: .
j_call: TRBJ2-4
d_call: .
cdr3_nt: TGTGCCAGCAGCTCTGGACTAGCCAAAAACATTCAGTACTTC
cdr3_aa: CASSSGLAKNIQYF

v_call: TRBV4-2
clone_size: .
j_call: TRBJ1-1
d_call: TRBD1
cdr3_nt: TGTGCCAGCAGCCAAGATCAGGGGGCACGGAACACTGAAGCTTTCTTT
cdr3_aa: CASSQDQGARNTEAFF

v_call: TRBV20-1
clone_size: .
j_call: TRBJ2-3
d_call: TRBD2
cdr3_nt: TGCAGTGCTAGTGAAGCGGGAGGAGATACGCAGTATTTT
cdr3_aa: CSASEAGGDTQYF

v_call: TRBV5-1
clone_size: few
j_call: TRBJ2-7
d_call: TRBD2
cdr3_nt: TGCGCCAGCAGCTTGGACGGACTAGCGTACGAGCAGTACTTC
cdr3_aa: CASSLDGLAYEQYF

v_call: TRBV30
clone_size: .
j_call: TRBJ1-5
d_call: TRBD1
cdr3_nt: TGTGCCTGGAGTAGCGACAGGGTAAGCAATCAGCCCCAGCATTTT
cdr3_aa: CAWSSDRVSNQPQHF

v_call: TRBV30
clone_size: .
j_call: TRBJ1-3
d_call: .
cdr3_nt: TGTGCCTGGAGAACGACAGGAGCTGGAAACACCATATATTTT
cdr3_aa: CAWRTTGAGNTIYF

v_call: TRBV7-9
clone_size: .
j_call: TRBJ2-7
d_call: TRBD2
cdr3_nt: TGTGCCAGCAGCCCCGGGACGGGGGGACTGTGGGAGCAGTACTTC
cdr3_aa: CASSPGTGGLWEQYF

v_call: TRBV12-3/TRBV12-4
clone_size: few
j_call: TRBJ1-1
d_call: .
cdr3_nt: TGTGCCAGCAGTTTGTTCGGTGAAGCTTTCTTT
cdr3_aa: CASSLFGEAFF

v_call: TRBV9
clone_size: .
j_call: TRBJ2-3
d_call: TRBD2
cdr3_nt: TGTGCCAGCAGTAAAAGCGGGGGGGCCGACGCAGATACGCAGTATTTT
cdr3_aa: CASSKSGGADADTQYF

v_call: TRBV7-2
clone_size: once
j_call: TRBJ1-2
d_call: .
cdr3_nt: TGTGCCAGCAGCCCCCAACCCGGACGGGGGGCGTGGAATGGCTACACCTTC
cdr3_aa: CASSPQPGRGAWNGYTF

v_call: TRBV30
clone_size: once
j_call: TRBJ2-7
d_call: .
cdr3_nt: TGTGCCTGGACAAACCGGGATCGTAGTTACGAGCAGTACTTC
cdr3_aa: CAWTNRDRSYEQYF

v_call: TRBV6-2/TRBV6-3
clone_size: .
j_call: TRBJ2-5
d_call: .
cdr3_nt: TGTGCCAGCAGCTCCTCAGAGACCCAGTACTTC
cdr3_aa: CASSSSETQYF

v_call: TRBV19
clone_size: .
j_call: TRBJ1-3
d_call: TRBD1
cdr3_nt: TGTGCCAGTAGTGGCAGCAGGGGGCTTTTGCGGAACACCATATATTTT
cdr3_aa: CASSGSRGLLRNTIYF

v_call: TRBV5-1
clone_size: .
j_call: TRBJ1-2
d_call: .
cdr3_nt: TGCGCCAGCAGCTTGGACAGTAGAAACTATGGCTACACCTTC
cdr3_aa: CASSLDSRNYGYTF

v_call: TRBV11-2
clone_size: .
j_call: TRBJ2-3
d_call: TRBD2
cdr3_nt: TGTGCCAGCAGCTTACCGACTAGCGGAGCCCCAGATACGCAGTATTTT
cdr3_aa: CASSLPTSGAPDTQYF

v_call: TRBV15
clone_size: .
j_call: TRBJ1-4
d_call: TRBD1
cdr3_nt: TGTGCCACCAGCAGAGCGACAGGGGGCGAGGGAAAACTGTTTTTT
cdr3_aa: CATSRATGGEGKLFF

v_call: TRBV20-1
clone_size: .
j_call: TRBJ1-1
d_call: .
cdr3_nt: TGCAGTGCAGGGAGGGGTTTCTTT
cdr3_aa: CSAGRGFF

v_call: TRBV27
clone_size: .
j_call: TRBJ2-7
d_call: TRBD1
cdr3_nt: TGTGCCAGCAACGGACAGGGGGTCCACGAGCAGTACTTC
cdr3_aa: CASNGQGVHEQYF

v_call: TRBV7-6
clone_size: .
j_call: TRBJ2-2
d_call: .
cdr3_nt: TGTGCCAGCAGCTTAGCACTACGTCTGAACACCGGGGAGCTGTTTTTT
cdr3_aa: CASSLALRLNTGELFF

v_call: TRBV7-8
clone_size: .
j_call: TRBJ2-3
d_call: TRBD2
cdr3_nt: TGTGCCAGCAGAGCGGGAGGGCCTGGAGATACGCAGTATTTT
cdr3_aa: CASRAGGPGDTQYF